This T cell receptor beta chain comes out of a study of blood T cell repertoires in COVID-19. On the study more broadly: Acute-phase and convalescent COVID-19 samples originated in the United States, Italy and Spain. PBMCs, B-cell-depleted T cells, or T cells provided the cDNA or gDNA that made up the material.

With 3 bases removed from V and 0 bases from J, the gap between germline ends came to 15 bases. This CDR3 contains 16 residues. Germline CDR1 and CDR2: SGHDN and FVKESK. The Seattle patients joined while their infection was active and were tracked longitudinally afterward. The authors' processing: Reference gene primer amplification gave nucleated cell count estimates. Sequenced by immunoSEQ multiplex PCR; TCRdb stores in-frame clones only, minus some. The V and J calls and the clone size are those of that table, but D and trimming were determined from the DNA. The sample includes about 250,000 clones, 75% to 85% of them seen just once.

The sample consisted of peripheral blood. This clonotype was sampled from a man aged 45-60 years with COVID-19, enrolled during active disease. The V gene is TRBV14, the J gene TRBJ2-7; perhaps TRBD2 as D (7 bases). The CDR3 sequence is CASSHYGGGPSYEQYF. The CDR3, as DNA: TGTGCCAGCAGCCACTATGGGGGGGGGCCCTCCTACGAGCAGTACTTC.